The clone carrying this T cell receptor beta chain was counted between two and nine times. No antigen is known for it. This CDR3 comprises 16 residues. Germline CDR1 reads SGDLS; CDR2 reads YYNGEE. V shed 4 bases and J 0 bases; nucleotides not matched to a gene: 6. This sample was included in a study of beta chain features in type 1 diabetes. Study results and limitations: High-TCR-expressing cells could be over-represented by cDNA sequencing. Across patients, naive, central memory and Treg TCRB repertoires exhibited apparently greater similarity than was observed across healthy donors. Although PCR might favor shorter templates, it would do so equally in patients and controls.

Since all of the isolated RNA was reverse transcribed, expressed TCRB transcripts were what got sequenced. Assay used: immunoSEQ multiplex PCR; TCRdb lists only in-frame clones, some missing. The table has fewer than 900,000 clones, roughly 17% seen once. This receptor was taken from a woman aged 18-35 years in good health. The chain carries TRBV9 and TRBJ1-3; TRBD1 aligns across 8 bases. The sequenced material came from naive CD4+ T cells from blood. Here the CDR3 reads CASSPRDRSSGNTIYF. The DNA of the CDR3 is TGTGCCAGCAGCCCCCGGGACAGGAGCTCTGGAAACACCATATATTTT. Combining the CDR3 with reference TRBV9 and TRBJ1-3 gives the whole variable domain DSGVTQTPKHLITATGQRVTLRCSPRSGDLSVYWYQQSLDQGLQFLIQYYNGEERAKGNILERFSAQQFPDLHSELNLSSLELGDSALYFCASSPRDRSSGNTIYFGEGSWLTVV.